A selection of T cell receptor beta chains follows, all from one sample in a study of early T cells in non-severe SARS-CoV-2 infection. Each CDR3 protein is one row after TCRdb ran MiXCR on the 5' RACE reads. The sample yields tens of thousands of distinct CDR3 sequences, about 15% seen once. Sequencing was performed on whole blood, taken at baseline. These receptors were obtained from an adult who was a healthcare worker with PCR-confirmed SARS-CoV-2 infection or an uninfected control (not recorded which). Each CDR3 is given with its conserved first and last residue. The D gene is left open where the match is weak. Clone size appears in some rows only: once, few, many, or a class for an expanded clone.

j_gene,d_gene,v_gene,abundance,CDR3nt,CDR3aa
TRBJ1-3,.,TRBV7-9,.,TGTGCCAGCAGCCTAACCGGGAACACCATATATTTT,CASSLTGNTIYF
TRBJ2-5,.,TRBV3-1,.,TGTGCCAGCAGCCAGTGGTCAGTCGGAGAGACCCAGTACTTC,CASSQWSVGETQYF
TRBJ2-7,.,TRBV21-1,many,TGTGCCAGCAGCGCACAGGGTAACGAGCAGTACTTC,CASSAQGNEQYF
TRBJ2-5,.,TRBV7-6,.,TGTGCCAGCAGCTCCCCAATAGGCCCCCAGTACTTC,CASSSPIGPQYF
TRBJ2-3,.,TRBV30,.,TGTGCCTGGGGTCTAGGGGACGGTACGCAGTATTTT,CAWGLGDGTQYF
TRBJ2-5,.,TRBV3-1,.,TGTGCCAGCAGCCAAGGAATCTATCTCTCAGAGACCCAGTACTTC,CASSQGIYLSETQYF
TRBJ2-5,TRBD2,TRBV20-1,many,TGCAGTGCTAGACTAGCGGGAGGGTCCGGGGCCCAGTACTTC,CSARLAGGSGAQYF
TRBJ2-1,.,TRBV5-4,many,TGTGCCAGCAGCCGCTCAAGCGGGCCCTACAATGAGCAGTTCTTC,CASSRSSGPYNEQFF
TRBJ2-6,.,TRBV2,.,TGTGCCAGCACACTCTACGAAGGGTTCTCTGGGGCCAACGTCCTGACTTTC,CASTLYEGFSGANVLTF
TRBJ2-5,.,TRBV11-2,.,TGTGCCAGCAGCTTAGAGGGGGTTATAGGCCCTCGGGAGACCCAGTACTTC,CASSLEGVIGPRETQYF